This T cell receptor (beta chain) was obtained from a study of cytomegalovirus exposure and HLA in healthy donors. PCR involved 60 Vbeta and 13 Jbeta primers. TCRdb keeps only in-frame clones here, not all; method: immunoSEQ multiplex PCR. The data show 130,000 to 150,000 clones, 80% seen once. V lost 5 bases, J lost 0 bases, and 11 bases lay in between. CDR1 is MNHNY and CDR2 is SVGAGI in the germline V gene (reference sequence). The CDR3 is 15 residues long. This clone was counted once. The genes are TRBV6-6 and TRBJ1-3; no clear D. The sequenced sample consisted of PBMCs. This clonotype originated in a man aged 40-49 years in good health and CMV-seropositive. DNA for the CDR3: TGTGCCAGCAGTAGACCGGGAAACTCTGGAAACACCATATATTTT. It is translated as CASSRPGNSGNTIYF.